The 13 T cell receptor beta chains presented below share a single source sample, sequenced in a study of tumor-infiltrating lymphocytes in oesophageal squamous cell carcinoma. One entry per CDR3 protein, called by TCRdb with MiXCR from the PCR reads. The table includes approximately 12,000 distinct CDR3 sequences, around three fifths detected once. The sequenced material came from esophageal tumor tissue. The receptors derive from a male donor with esophageal squamous cell carcinoma.

This chain uses TRBV7-6 with TRBJ2-3; 7 bases map to TRBD2. The V gene's germline CDR1 is SGHVS and CDR2 FNYEAQ. The ends lost 7 bases at V and 4 bases at J; junction bases unmatched: 17. The CDR3 runs 17 residues. The CDR3 DNA reads as TGTGCCAGCACCCTCTCTCAGGCTAGCGGCGTTTCAGATACGCAGTATTTT. It yields the protein CASTLSQASGVSDTQYF.

The chain is built from TRBV7-6 and TRBJ2-3, with 11 bases identical to TRBD1. The CDR3 sequence is 18 residues long. CDR1 and CDR2 (germline): SGHVS, FNYEAQ. V trimming: 1 base; J trimming: 2 bases; junction bases outside the gene matches: 8. CDR3 nucleotide sequence: TGTGCCAGCAGCTTAGGGTGGACAGGGGGCGTCTACACAGATACGCAGTATTTT. Translated, it gives CASSLGWTGGVYTDTQYF.

Remarks on this clonotype: This is likely a read error, given that the CDR3 carries no conserved phenylalanine or tryptophan at its end. The rearrangement joins TRBV6-1 to TRBJ2-2; no definite D call. This CDR3 comprises 12 residues. The V end was cut by 8 bases, the J end by 8 bases, with 12 bases between. Germline V gene sequence: CDR1 MNHNS, CDR2 SASEGT. This chain's CDR3 is CASARATGELFV. In DNA form, the CDR3 reads TGTGCCAGCGCCCGGGCGACTGGGGAGCTGTTTGTT.

V is TRBV12-3 or TRBV12-4 and J is TRBJ2-6, with D tentatively TRBD1 (6 bases). Trimming removed 3 bases at V and 2 bases at J, with 17 bases between. This CDR3 has 18 amino acids. CDR3 residues: CASSFPGAMDAGANVLTF. The CDR3 DNA reads as TGTGCCAGCAGTTTTCCAGGGGCCATGGATGCTGGGGCCAACGTCCTGACTTTC.

This clonotype has more than one count but fewer than ten. The chain joins TRBV2 to TRBJ2-7; 10 nucleotides match TRBD2. The end of the DNA is better explained by TRBJ2-1, so the J call may be wrong. This CDR3 contains 13 residues. Germline V lookup: CDR1 SNHLY, CDR2 FYNNEI. This CDR3 is CASRTSGRGEQFF. In DNA, the CDR3 is TGTGCCAGCAGGACCAGCGGGAGGGGCGAGCAGTTCTTC.

By sample fraction, this clonotype is large. V usage is TRBV6-1 and J usage is TRBJ2-5, with 10 bases lining up with TRBD2. Germline V gene lookup returns CDR1 MNHNS and CDR2 SASEGT. The CDR3 sequence is 18 residues long. V shed 2 bases, J shed 1 base, and the junction held 10 bases outside the gene matches. The CDR3 here is CASSEWPSGSGIQETQYF. The DNA of the CDR3 is TGTGCCAGCAGTGAATGGCCTAGCGGGAGCGGGATCCAAGAGACCCAGTACTTC.

There are many counts of this clonotype. The V gene is TRBV6-1, the J gene TRBJ2-2; D not certain. CDR3 length: 15 amino acids. V was cut by 5 bases and J by 4 bases, with 14 bases left in between. Germline V gives CDR1 MNHNS, CDR2 SASEGT. The CDR3 sequence: CASSNTLLSTGELFF. CDR3 DNA: TGTGCCAGCAGTAACACCCTTCTTAGCACCGGGGAGCTGTTTTTT.

The chain couples TRBV7-4 to TRBJ2-3; D might be TRBD1 (6 bases). The DNA end favors TRBJ2-5, so the J call may be wrong. The length of the CDR3 is 17 residues. Germline lookup yields CDR1 SGHVT and CDR2 SQSDAQ. Written as DNA, the CDR3 is TGTGCCAGCAGCTTAAGGTATGGGGACAACCACCAAGAGACCCAGTACTTC. This translates into CASSLRYGDNHQETQYF.

By share, this clonotype ranks as medium-sized. The chain carries TRBV6-1 and TRBJ2-1; no clear D. Trimming removed 6 bases at V and 5 bases at J, with 29 bases between. Germline values: CDR1 MNHNS, CDR2 SASEGT. CDR3 length: 19 residues. CDR3 sequence (DNA): TGTGCCAGCAGCAGACGAAGCCCGCCGGACGCCAGGCCCCACAATGAGCAGTTCTTC. As protein: CASSRRSPPDARPHNEQFF.

This chain uses TRBV7-6 with TRBJ1-2, with D possibly TRBD1 on 6 matching bases. The CDR3 consists of 14 residues. V was pared by 2 bases and J by 3 bases, with 10 bases between. Germline V gene lookup returns CDR1 SGHVS and CDR2 FNYEAQ. The CDR3 DNA is TGTGCCAGCAGCTTAAGAGGGGGGGACTATGGCTACACCTTC. Encoded protein: CASSLRGGDYGYTF.

Notes on this clonotype: Compared with germline, one end of the junction differs, possibly owing to a read error. The chain recombines TRBV4-3 with TRBJ1-2; D remains ambiguous. This CDR3 region has 15 residues. The germline CDR1 and CDR2 sequences are LGHNA and YSLEER. CDR3 sequence (DNA): TGCGCCAGCAGCCAACCTGGCCGCTTGTCGTATGGCTACAACTTC. This sequence encodes CASSQPGRLSYGYNF.

This chain links TRBV6-1 with TRBJ2-7; perhaps TRBD1 as D (6 bases). Trimming cost V 5 bases and J 3 bases, with 11 bases left between them. CDR3 length: 13 amino acids. Germline V gives CDR1 MNHNS, CDR2 SASEGT. The CDR3: CASSPGANYEQYF. As DNA, the CDR3 is TGTGCCAGCAGTCCAGGGGCGAACTACGAGCAGTACTTC.

The chain has TRBV19 and TRBJ1-1; 7 bases line up with TRBD1. Germline CDR1 LNHDA, CDR2 SQIVND (reference sequence). The trim removed 5 bases at V and 1 base at J, leaving 1 base unmatched. The CDR3 runs 13 residues. CDR3 in DNA: TGTGCCAGTAGTCGGACAGGGAACACTGAAGCTTTCTTT. Protein product: CASSRTGNTEAFF.